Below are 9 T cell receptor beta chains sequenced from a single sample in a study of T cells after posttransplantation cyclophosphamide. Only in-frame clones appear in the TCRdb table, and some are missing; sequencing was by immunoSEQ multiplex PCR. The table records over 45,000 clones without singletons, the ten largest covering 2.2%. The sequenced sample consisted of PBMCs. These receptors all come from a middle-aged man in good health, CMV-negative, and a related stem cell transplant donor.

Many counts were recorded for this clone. The CDR3 DNA reads TGTGCCTGGAGTCATGGCGGGGGCTACGAGCAGTACTTC. Translated, it gives CAWSHGGGYEQYF. V usage is TRBV30 and J usage is TRBJ2-7; 7 bases match TRBD2. The germline CDR1 and CDR2 sequences are GTSNPN and SVGIG (reference sequence). This CDR3 is 13 amino acids long. The J segment lost 3 bases and the V segment lost 2 bases, leaving 4 bases of the junction unmatched.

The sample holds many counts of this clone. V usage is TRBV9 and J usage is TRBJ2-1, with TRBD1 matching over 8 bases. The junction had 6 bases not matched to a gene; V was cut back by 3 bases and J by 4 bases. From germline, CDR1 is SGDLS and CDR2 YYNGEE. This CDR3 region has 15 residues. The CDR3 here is CASSAQGAQYNEQFF. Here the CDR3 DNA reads TGTGCCAGCAGCGCGCAGGGGGCACAATACAATGAGCAGTTCTTC.

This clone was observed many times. This CDR3 is CASSQDSLAGGGETQYF. DNA of the CDR3: TGCGCCAGCAGCCAAGATTCCCTAGCGGGAGGTGGAGAGACCCAGTACTTC. The chain recombines TRBV4-1 with TRBJ2-5, with TRBD2 matching over 11 bases. V lost 0 bases and J lost 4; bases outside the gene matches: 7. CDR1 is MGHRA and CDR2 is YSYEKL in the germline V gene. This CDR3 has 17 residues.

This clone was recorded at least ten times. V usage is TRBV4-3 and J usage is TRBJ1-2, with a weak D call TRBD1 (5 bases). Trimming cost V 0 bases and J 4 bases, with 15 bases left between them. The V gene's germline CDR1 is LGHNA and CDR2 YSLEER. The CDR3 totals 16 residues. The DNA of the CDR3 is TGCGCCAGCAGCCAAGAGTCACAGGTAGTCCCCTATGGCTACACCTTC. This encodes CASSQESQVVPYGYTF.

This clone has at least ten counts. CDR3 sequence (DNA): TGTGCCAGCAGCCAAGATCGCGGGCCGGGGGGCAATCAGCCCCAGCATTTT. This codes for CASSQDRGPGGNQPQHF. The V gene is TRBV14, the J gene TRBJ1-5; D might be TRBD1 (5 bases). V was clipped by 0 bases and J by 2 bases, with 14 bases between them. The germline V gene encodes CDR1 SGHDN and CDR2 FVKESK. CDR3 length: 17 residues.

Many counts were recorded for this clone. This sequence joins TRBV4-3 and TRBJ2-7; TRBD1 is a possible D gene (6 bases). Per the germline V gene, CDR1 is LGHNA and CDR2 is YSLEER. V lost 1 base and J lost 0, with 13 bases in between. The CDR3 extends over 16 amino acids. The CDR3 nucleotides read TGCGCCAGCAGCCAAGTTTATCCAGGGGCCTCCTACGAGCAGTACTTC. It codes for CASSQVYPGASYEQYF.

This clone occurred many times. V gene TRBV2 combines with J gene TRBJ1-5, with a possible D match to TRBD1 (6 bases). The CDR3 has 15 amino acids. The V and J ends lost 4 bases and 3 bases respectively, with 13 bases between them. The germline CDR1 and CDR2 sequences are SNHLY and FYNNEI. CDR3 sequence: CASSVGRGNNQPQHF. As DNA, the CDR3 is TGTGCCAGCAGTGTTGGCAGGGGCAACAATCAGCCCCAGCATTTT. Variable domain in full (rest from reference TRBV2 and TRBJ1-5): EPEVTQTPSHQVTQMGQEVILRCVPISNHLYFYWYRQILGQKVEFLVSFYNNEISEKSEIFDDQFSVERPDGSNFTLKIRSTKLEDSAMYFCASSVGRGNNQPQHFGDGTRLSIL.

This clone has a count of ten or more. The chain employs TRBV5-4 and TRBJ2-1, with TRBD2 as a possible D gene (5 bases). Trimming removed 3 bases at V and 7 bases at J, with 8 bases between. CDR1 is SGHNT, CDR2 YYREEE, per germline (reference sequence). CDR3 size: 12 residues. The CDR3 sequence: CASSSRGNEQFF. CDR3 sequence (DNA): TGTGCCAGCAGCTCTCGGGGAAATGAGCAGTTCTTC.

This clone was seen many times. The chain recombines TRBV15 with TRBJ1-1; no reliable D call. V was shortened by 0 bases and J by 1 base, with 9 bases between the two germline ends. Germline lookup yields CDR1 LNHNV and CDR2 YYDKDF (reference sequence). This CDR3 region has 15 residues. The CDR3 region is CATSRDLGRNTEAFF. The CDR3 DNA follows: TGTGCCACCAGCAGAGATCTAGGTAGGAACACTGAAGCTTTCTTT. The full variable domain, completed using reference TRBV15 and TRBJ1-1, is DAMVIQNPRYQVTQFGKPVTLSCSQTLNHNVMYWYQQKSSQAPKLLFHYYDKDFNNEADTPDNFQSRRPNTSFCFLDIRSPGLGDTAMYLCATSRDLGRNTEAFFGQGTRLTVV.